A selection of T cell receptor beta chains follows, all from one sample in a study of neoadjuvant anti-PD-1 for oral cavity cancer. Measured with immunoSEQ multiplex PCR; TCRdb has only the in-frame clones, and not every one. The sample includes approximately 35,000 clones, approximately 90% of them seen just once. The material was PBMCs, obtained before nivolumab (anti-PD-1) treatment. The receptors originated from a person between 40 and 79 years old with oral cavity squamous cell carcinoma. Both conserved end residues are part of each CDR3. The D gene is left open where the match is weak. Clone sizes are given selectively: once, few, many, or a class where the clone is expanded.

v_gene: TRBV28
abundance: -
j_gene: TRBJ1-2
d_gene: TRBD1
CDR3aa: CASSSPPGQGGANYGYTF
CDR3nt: TGTGCCAGCAGTTCGCCTCCGGGACAGGGGGGAGCTAACTATGGCTACACCTTC

v_gene: TRBV10-3
abundance: -
j_gene: TRBJ2-1
d_gene: -
CDR3aa: CAITDIENRGQFF
CDR3nt: TGTGCCATCACCGATATCGAGAATCGGGGGCAGTTCTTC

v_gene: TRBV5-4
abundance: few
j_gene: TRBJ1-2
d_gene: -
CDR3aa: CASSYGAGSMRYTF
CDR3nt: TGTGCCAGCAGCTATGGTGCAGGGAGTATGCGCTACACCTTC

v_gene: TRBV5-6
abundance: once
j_gene: TRBJ1-4
d_gene: -
CDR3aa: CASSPGFPSGLPNEKLFF
CDR3nt: TGTGCCAGCAGCCCCGGCTTCCCAAGCGGTCTACCAAATGAAAAACTGTTTTTT

v_gene: TRBV7-2
abundance: -
j_gene: TRBJ2-7
d_gene: TRBD1
CDR3aa: CASSPGARGPYEQYF
CDR3nt: TGTGCCAGCAGCCCAGGGGCCAGGGGGCCCTACGAGCAGTACTTC

v_gene: TRBV4-1
abundance: -
j_gene: TRBJ1-2
d_gene: -
CDR3aa: CASSQDRGIVYGYTF
CDR3nt: TGCGCCAGCAGCCAAGATAGGGGGATTGTCTATGGCTACACCTTC

v_gene: TRBV7-2
abundance: -
j_gene: TRBJ1-6
d_gene: -
CDR3aa: CASSSLNSPLHF
CDR3nt: TGTGCCAGCAGCTCACTTAATTCACCCCTCCACTTT

v_gene: TRBV4-3
abundance: -
j_gene: TRBJ1-4
d_gene: -
CDR3aa: CASSQGLRRATNEKLFF
CDR3nt: TGCGCCAGCAGCCAAGGATTGAGGAGAGCAACTAATGAAAAACTGTTTTTT

v_gene: TRBV6-5
abundance: once
j_gene: TRBJ1-1
d_gene: -
CDR3aa: CASSYSAEGLTEAFF
CDR3nt: TGTGCCAGCAGTTACTCGGCCGAGGGTTTGACTGAAGCTTTCTTT

v_gene: TRBV5-1
abundance: -
j_gene: TRBJ1-1
d_gene: TRBD1
CDR3aa: CASSSANRGTEAFF
CDR3nt: TGCGCCAGCAGCTCCGCGAACAGGGGCACTGAAGCTTTCTTT

v_gene: TRBV7-2
abundance: -
j_gene: TRBJ1-1
d_gene: -
CDR3aa: CASSPGHGEMNTEAFF
CDR3nt: TGTGCCAGCAGCCCAGGGCACGGTGAAATGAACACTGAAGCTTTCTTT

v_gene: TRBV7-8
abundance: -
j_gene: TRBJ2-7
d_gene: -
CDR3aa: CASSPIRQRAAYEQYF
CDR3nt: TGTGCCAGCAGCCCTATACGTCAACGGGCCGCCTACGAGCAGTACTTC

v_gene: TRBV6-1
abundance: once
j_gene: TRBJ1-1
d_gene: -
CDR3aa: CASSEGIRPEAFF
CDR3nt: TGTGCCAGCAGTGAAGGGATTCGTCCTGAAGCTTTCTTT

v_gene: TRBV7-2
abundance: few
j_gene: TRBJ2-2
d_gene: -
CDR3aa: CASSRGRMNTGELFF
CDR3nt: TGTGCCAGCAGTCGGGGACGGATGAACACCGGGGAGCTGTTTTTT

v_gene: TRBV5-6
abundance: -
j_gene: TRBJ2-5
d_gene: -
CDR3aa: CASSPLNFIRETQYF
CDR3nt: TGTGCCAGCAGCCCTCTCAATTTCATAAGAGAGACCCAGTACTTC

v_gene: TRBV4-3
abundance: -
j_gene: TRBJ1-6
d_gene: TRBD1
CDR3aa: CASSQRDRDNSPLHF
CDR3nt: TGCGCCAGCAGCCAACGGGACAGAGATAATTCACCCCTCCACTTT

v_gene: TRBV7-6
abundance: -
j_gene: TRBJ1-2
d_gene: TRBD1
CDR3aa: CASSSPIRDRGKGYTF
CDR3nt: TGTGCCAGCAGCTCCCCAATCCGAGACAGGGGAAAGGGCTACACCTTC